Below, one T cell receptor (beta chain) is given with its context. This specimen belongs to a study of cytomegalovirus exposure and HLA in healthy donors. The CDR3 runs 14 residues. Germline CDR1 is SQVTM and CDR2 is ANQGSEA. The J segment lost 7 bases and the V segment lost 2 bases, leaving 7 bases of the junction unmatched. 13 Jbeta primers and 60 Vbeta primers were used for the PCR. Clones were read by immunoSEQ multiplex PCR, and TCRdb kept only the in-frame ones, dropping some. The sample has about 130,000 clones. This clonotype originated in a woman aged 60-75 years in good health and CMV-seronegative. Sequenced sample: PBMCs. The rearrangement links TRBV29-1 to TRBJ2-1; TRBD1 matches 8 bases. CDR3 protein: CSVEMGTGGNEQFF. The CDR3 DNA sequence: TGCAGCGTTGAAATGGGCACAGGGGGAAATGAGCAGTTCTTC.